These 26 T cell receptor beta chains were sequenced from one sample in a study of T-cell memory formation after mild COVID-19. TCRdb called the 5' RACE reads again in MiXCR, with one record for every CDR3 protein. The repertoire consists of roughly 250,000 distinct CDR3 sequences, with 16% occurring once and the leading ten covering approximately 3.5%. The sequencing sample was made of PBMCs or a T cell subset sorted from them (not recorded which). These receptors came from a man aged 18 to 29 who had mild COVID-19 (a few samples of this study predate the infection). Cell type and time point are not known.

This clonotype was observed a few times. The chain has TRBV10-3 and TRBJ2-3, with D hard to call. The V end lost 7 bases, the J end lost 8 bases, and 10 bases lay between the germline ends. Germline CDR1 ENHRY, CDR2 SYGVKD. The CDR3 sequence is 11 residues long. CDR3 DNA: TGTGCCATCAAAACTATGGTTACGCAGTATTTT. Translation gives CAIKTMVTQYF.

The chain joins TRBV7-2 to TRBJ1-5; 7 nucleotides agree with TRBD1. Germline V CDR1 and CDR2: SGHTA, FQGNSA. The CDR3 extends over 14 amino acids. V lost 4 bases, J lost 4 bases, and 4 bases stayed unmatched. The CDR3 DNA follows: TGTGCCAGCAGCTCCATGGACAGGAATCAGCCCCAGCATTTT. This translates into CASSSMDRNQPQHF.

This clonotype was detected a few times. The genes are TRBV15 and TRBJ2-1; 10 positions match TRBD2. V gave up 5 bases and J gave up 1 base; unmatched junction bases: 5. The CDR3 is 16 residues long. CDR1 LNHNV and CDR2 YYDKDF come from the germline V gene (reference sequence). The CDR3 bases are TGTGCCACCAGCGGTAATAGCGGGGGGTCCTACAATGAGCAGTTCTTC. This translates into CATSGNSGGSYNEQFF.

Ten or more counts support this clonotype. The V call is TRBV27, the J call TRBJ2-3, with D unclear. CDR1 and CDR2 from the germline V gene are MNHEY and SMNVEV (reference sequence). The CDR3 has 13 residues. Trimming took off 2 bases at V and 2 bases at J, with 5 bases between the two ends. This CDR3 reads CASSLRATDTQYF. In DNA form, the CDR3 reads TGTGCCAGCAGTTTACGAGCCACAGATACGCAGTATTTT.

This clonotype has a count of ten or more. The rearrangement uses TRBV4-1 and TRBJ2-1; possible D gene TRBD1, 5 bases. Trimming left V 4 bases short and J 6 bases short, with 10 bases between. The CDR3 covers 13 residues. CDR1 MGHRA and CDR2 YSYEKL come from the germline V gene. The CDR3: CASSLGHPNEQFF. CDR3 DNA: TGCGCCAGCAGCCTTGGACACCCCAATGAGCAGTTCTTC.

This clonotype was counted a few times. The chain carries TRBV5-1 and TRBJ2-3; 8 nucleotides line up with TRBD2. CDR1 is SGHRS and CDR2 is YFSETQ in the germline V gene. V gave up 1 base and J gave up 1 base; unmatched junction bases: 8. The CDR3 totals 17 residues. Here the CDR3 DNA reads TGCGCCAGCAGCTTGCTGGCGGGGGGTGAGGGCACAGATACGCAGTATTTT. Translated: CASSLLAGGEGTDTQYF.

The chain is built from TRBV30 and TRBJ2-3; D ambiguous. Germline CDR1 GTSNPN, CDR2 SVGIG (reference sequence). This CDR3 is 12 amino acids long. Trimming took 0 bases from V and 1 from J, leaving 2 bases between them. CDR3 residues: CAWSVRTDTQYF. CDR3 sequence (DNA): TGTGCCTGGAGTGTACGCACAGATACGCAGTATTTT.

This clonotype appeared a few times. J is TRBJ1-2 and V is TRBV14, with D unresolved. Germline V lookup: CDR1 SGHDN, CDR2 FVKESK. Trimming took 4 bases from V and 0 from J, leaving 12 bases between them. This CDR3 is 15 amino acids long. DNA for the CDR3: TGTGCCAGCAGCCCATTCTCGACGGCTAACTATGGCTACACCTTC. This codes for CASSPFSTANYGYTF. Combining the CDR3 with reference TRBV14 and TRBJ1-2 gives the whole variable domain EAGVTQFPSHSVIEKGQTVTLRCDPISGHDNLYWYRRVMGKEIKFLLHFVKESKQDESGMPNNRFLAERTGGTYSTLKVQPAELEDSGVYFCASSPFSTANYGYTFGSGTRLTVV.

The CDR3 loop is CAWTGAAEAFF. In DNA, the CDR3 is TGTGCCTGGACAGGGGCCGCTGAAGCTTTCTTT. This sequence joins TRBV30 and TRBJ1-1; a possible D gene is TRBD1 (6 bases). This CDR3 region has 11 residues. CDR1 is GTSNPN and CDR2 is SVGIG in the germline V gene (reference sequence). Deletions cut 4 bases from V and 6 bases from J, with 9 bases between.

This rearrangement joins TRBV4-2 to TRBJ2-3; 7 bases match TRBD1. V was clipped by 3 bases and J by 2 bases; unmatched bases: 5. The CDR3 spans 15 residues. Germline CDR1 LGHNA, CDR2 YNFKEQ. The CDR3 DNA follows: TGTGCCAGCAGCCAGGAGACAGGGATCACAGATACGCAGTATTTT. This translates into CASSQETGITDTQYF.

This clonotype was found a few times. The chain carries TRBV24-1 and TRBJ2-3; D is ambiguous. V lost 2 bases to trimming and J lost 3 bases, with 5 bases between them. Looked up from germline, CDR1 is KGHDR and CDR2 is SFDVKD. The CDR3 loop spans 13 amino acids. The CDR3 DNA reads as TGTGCCACCAGTGATTGGGCGACAGATACGCAGTATTTT. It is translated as CATSDWATDTQYF.

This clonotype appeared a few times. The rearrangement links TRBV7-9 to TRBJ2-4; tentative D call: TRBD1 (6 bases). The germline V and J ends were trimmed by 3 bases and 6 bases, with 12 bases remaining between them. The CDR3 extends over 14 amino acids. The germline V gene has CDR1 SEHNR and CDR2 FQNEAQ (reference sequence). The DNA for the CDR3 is TGTGCCAGCAGCTTCCGAGACAGGCGAAACATTCAGTACTTC. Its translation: CASSFRDRRNIQYF. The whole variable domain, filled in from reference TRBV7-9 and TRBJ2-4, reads DTGVSQNPRHKITKRGQNVTFRCDPISEHNRLYWYRQTLGQGPEFLTYFQNEAQLEKSRLLSDRFSAERPKGSFSTLEIQRTEQGDSAMYLCASSFRDRRNIQYFGAGTRLSVL.

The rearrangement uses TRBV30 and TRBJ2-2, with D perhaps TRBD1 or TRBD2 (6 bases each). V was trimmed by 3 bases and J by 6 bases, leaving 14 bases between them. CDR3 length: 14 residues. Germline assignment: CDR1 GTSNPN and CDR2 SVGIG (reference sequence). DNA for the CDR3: TGTGCCTGGAGGCAGGGGACTCAACCCGGGGAGCTGTTTTTT. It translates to CAWRQGTQPGELFF.

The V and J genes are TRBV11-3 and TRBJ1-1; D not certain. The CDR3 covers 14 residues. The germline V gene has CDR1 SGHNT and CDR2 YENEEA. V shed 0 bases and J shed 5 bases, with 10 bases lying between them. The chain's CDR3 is CASSLDGVGTEAFF. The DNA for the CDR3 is TGTGCCAGCAGCTTAGATGGGGTGGGAACTGAAGCTTTCTTT.

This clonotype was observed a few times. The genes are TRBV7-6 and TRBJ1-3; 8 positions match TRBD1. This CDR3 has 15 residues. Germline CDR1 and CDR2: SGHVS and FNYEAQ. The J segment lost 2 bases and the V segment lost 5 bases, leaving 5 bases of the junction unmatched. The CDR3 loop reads CASSPRTGTGNTIYF. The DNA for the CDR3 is TGTGCCAGCAGCCCAAGGACAGGGACTGGAAACACCATATATTTT.

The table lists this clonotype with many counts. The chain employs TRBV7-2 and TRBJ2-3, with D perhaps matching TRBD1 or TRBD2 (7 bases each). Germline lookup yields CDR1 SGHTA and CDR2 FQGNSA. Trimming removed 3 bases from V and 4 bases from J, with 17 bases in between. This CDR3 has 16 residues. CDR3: CASSFGPGGAADTQYF. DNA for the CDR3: TGTGCCAGCAGCTTCGGCCCAGGGGGGGCCGCAGATACGCAGTATTTT.

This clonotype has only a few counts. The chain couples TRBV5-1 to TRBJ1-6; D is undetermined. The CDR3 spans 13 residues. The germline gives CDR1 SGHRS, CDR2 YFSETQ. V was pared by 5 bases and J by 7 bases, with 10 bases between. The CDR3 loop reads CASRGRDNSPLHF. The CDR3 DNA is TGCGCCAGCAGAGGGCGCGACAATTCACCCCTCCACTTT.

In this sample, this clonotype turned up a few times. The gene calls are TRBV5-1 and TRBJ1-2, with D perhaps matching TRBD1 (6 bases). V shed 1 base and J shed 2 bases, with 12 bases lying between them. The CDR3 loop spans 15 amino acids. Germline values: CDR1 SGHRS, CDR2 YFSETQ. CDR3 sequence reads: CASSLLTGGNYGYTF. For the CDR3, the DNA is TGCGCCAGCAGCTTGTTGACAGGTGGCAACTATGGCTACACCTTC. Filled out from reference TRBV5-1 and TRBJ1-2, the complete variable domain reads KAGVTQTPRYLIKTRGQQVTLSCSPISGHRSVSWYQQTPGQGLQFLFEYFSETQRNKGNFPGRFSGRQFSNSRSEMNVSTLELGDSALYLCASSLLTGGNYGYTFGSGTRLTVV.

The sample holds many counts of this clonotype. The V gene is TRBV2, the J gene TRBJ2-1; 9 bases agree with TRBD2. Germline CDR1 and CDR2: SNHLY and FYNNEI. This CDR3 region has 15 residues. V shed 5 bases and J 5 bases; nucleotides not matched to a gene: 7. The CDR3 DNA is TGTGCCAGCAGTCCGACTAGCGGTATAAACAATGAGCAGTTCTTC. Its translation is CASSPTSGINNEQFF.

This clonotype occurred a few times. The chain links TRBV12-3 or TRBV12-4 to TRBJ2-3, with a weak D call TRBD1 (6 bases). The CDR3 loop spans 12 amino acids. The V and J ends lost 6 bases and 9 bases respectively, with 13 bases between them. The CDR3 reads CASRRTARTQYF. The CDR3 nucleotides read TGTGCCAGCAGGCGGACAGCGAGGACGCAGTATTTT.

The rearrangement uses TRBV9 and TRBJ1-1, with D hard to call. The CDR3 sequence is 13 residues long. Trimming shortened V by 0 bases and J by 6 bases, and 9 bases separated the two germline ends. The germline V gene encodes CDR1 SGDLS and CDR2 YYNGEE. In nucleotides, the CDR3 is TGTGCCAGCAGCGTAGTAGGTTCCGCTGAAGCTTTCTTT. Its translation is CASSVVGSAEAFF.

CDR3 in DNA: TGTGCCACCAGTGAGACGGGCGGGACAGATACGCAGTATTTT. Translation gives CATSETGGTDTQYF. The chain joins TRBV15 to TRBJ2-3, with D maybe TRBD2 (5 bases). The CDR3 runs 14 residues. V lost 6 bases to trimming and J lost 3 bases, with 13 bases between them. Germline V gene lookup returns CDR1 LNHNV and CDR2 YYDKDF (reference sequence).

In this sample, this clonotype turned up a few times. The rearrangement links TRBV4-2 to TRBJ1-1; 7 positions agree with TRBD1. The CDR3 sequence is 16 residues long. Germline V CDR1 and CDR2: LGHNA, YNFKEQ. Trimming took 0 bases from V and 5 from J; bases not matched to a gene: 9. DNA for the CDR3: TGTGCCAGCAGCCAAGAGTTATTGGACAGGAGTACTGAAGCTTTCTTT. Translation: CASSQELLDRSTEAFF.

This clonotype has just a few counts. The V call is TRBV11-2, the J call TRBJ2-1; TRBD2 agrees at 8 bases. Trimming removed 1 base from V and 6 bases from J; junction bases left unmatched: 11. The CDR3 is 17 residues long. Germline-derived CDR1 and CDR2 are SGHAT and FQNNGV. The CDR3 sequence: CASSLGVGAGVLNEQFF. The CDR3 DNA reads TGTGCCAGCAGCTTAGGGGTTGGAGCGGGGGTCCTCAATGAGCAGTTCTTC.

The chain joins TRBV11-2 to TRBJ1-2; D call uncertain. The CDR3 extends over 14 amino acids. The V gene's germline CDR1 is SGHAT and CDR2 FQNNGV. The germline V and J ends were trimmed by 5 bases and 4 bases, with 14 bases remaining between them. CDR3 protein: CASSLLQVGYGYTF. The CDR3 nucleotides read TGTGCCAGCAGCCTGTTGCAGGTGGGCTATGGCTACACCTTC.

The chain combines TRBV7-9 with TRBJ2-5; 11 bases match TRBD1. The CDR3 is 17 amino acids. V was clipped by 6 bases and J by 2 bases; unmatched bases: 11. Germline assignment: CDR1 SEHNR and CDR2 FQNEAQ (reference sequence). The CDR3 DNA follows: TGTGCCAGCAGTCCACGGGGGACAGGGGGGACTCAAGAGACCCAGTACTTC. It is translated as CASSPRGTGGTQETQYF.